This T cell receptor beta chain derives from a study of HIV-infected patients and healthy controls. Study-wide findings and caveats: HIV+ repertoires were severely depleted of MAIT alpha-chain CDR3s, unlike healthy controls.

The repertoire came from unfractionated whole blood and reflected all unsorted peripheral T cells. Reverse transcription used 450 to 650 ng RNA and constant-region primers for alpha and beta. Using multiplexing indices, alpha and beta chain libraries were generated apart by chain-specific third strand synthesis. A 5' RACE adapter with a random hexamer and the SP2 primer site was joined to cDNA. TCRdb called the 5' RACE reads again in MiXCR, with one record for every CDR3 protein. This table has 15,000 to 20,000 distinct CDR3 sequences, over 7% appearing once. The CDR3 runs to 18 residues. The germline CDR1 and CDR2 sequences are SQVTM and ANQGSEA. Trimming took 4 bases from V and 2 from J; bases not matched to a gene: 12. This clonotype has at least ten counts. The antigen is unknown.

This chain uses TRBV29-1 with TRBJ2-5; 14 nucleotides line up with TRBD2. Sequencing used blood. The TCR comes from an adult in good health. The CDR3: CSVGDLGTSGSGQETQYF. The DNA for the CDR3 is TGCAGCGTTGGAGACCTCGGGACTAGCGGGAGTGGGCAAGAGACCCAGTACTTC.